This T cell receptor (beta chain) was retrieved from a study of response to subunit inactivated influenza vaccine. Germline V gene lookup returns CDR1 SGHTA and CDR2 FQGNSA. CDR3 length: 13 residues. Between the trimmed V and J ends, which lost 5 bases and 9 bases, there was a span of 14 bases. TCRdb fed the RT-PCR reads into MiXCR, producing one record per CDR3 protein. Counted here are around 520,000 distinct CDR3 sequences, about an eighth occurring once; the ten biggest clones make up roughly a tenth. This clonotype was seen more than once but under ten times. The receptor's source is a man aged 45 to 65 who received an inactivated influenza vaccine. Sequenced material: PBMCs from blood, taken on the day of vaccination. The V and J genes are TRBV7-2 and TRBJ2-1, with a possible D match to TRBD2 (5 bases). CDR3 sequence (DNA): TGTGCCAGCAGCACCCGGGAAAAGGGTGAGCAGTTCTTC. As protein: CASSTREKGEQFF.